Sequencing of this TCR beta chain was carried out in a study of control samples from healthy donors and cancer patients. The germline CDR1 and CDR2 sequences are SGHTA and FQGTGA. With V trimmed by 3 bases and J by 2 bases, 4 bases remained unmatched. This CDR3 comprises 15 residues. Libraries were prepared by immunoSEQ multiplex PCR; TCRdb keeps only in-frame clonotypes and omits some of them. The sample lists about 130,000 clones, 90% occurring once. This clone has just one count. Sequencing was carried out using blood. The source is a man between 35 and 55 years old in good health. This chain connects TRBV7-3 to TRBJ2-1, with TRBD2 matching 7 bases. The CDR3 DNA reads TGTGCCAGCAGCTTGGGGGACTACCCCTACAATGAGCAGTTCTTC. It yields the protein CASSLGDYPYNEQFF.